This is a list of T cell receptor beta chains from one sample in a study of blood T cell repertoires in COVID-19. Produced via immunoSEQ multiplex PCR; TCRdb's table is partial and in-frame only. The sample holds about 210,000 clones; approximately 78% are singletons and the top ten take 5.2%. Sequencing was done on a sample of peripheral blood. The receptors derive from a woman aged 65 to 85 with COVID-19, enrolled during active disease. Each CDR3 is given with its conserved first and last residue. Each record gives: clone size, V gene, J gene, D gene, CDR3 protein, CDR3 DNA. A D gene is named only where the DNA matches it firmly. Some rows mark clone size as missing; the rest say once, few, many or name a class of expanded clone.

>.|TRBV11-2|TRBJ2-1|.
CASSAGLDRRPFF
TGTGCCAGCAGCGCTGGCCTCGACAGACGTCCGTTCTTC
>once|TRBV9|TRBJ2-3|TRBD2
CASSYASGSTDTQYF
TGTGCCAGCAGTTACGCTAGCGGGAGCACAGATACGCAGTATTTT
>.|TRBV27|TRBJ1-3|.
CASSRAFGNTIYF
TGTGCCAGCAGTAGAGCATTTGGAAACACCATATATTTT
>few|TRBV30|TRBJ1-5|.
CAWSVNPVGQPQHF
TGTGCCTGGAGTGTAAACCCCGTCGGGCAGCCCCAGCATTTT
>.|TRBV5-5|TRBJ2-1|TRBD2
CASSLLAGSYNEQFF
TGTGCCAGCAGCTTGCTAGCGGGGTCGTACAATGAGCAGTTCTTC
>few|TRBV5-1|TRBJ2-7|TRBD1
CASASGGYEQYF
TGCGCCAGCGCGTCAGGGGGATACGAGCAGTACTTC
>.|TRBV6-2/TRBV6-3|TRBJ2-7|.
CASSYSRGIYEQYF
TGTGCCAGCAGTTACTCGAGGGGGATCTACGAGCAGTACTTC
>.|TRBV19|TRBJ1-2|TRBD1
CASIQTGGANYGYTF
TGTGCCAGTATCCAAACAGGGGGCGCTAACTATGGCTACACCTTC
>.|TRBV19|TRBJ1-3|TRBD1
CASSPRTGRNTIYF
TGTGCCAGTAGTCCTCGGACAGGGCGAAACACCATATATTTT
>.|TRBV7-3|TRBJ2-3|.
CASSLKGTDTQYF
TGTGCCAGCAGCCTAAAGGGGACAGATACGCAGTATTTT
>.|TRBV6-5|TRBJ1-5|.
CASSQGLSNQPQHF
TGTGCCAGCAGTCAGGGATTAAGCAATCAGCCCCAGCATTTT
>.|TRBV28|TRBJ2-3|TRBD2
CASSLTPGLAGVWTDTQYF
TGTGCCAGCAGTTTGACGCCGGGACTAGCGGGAGTATGGACAGATACGCAGTATTTT
>few|TRBV19|TRBJ1-1|.
CASSMNQGTAFF
TGTGCCAGTAGTATGAACCAGGGAACAGCTTTCTTT
>.|TRBV24-1|TRBJ2-1|TRBD1
CATSVGQGVAYNEQFF
TGTGCCACCAGTGTGGGCCAGGGGGTGGCCTACAATGAGCAGTTCTTC
>once|TRBV11-2|TRBJ2-7|.
CASRNPGLIGGEQYF
TGTGCCAGCAGGAATCCGGGACTCATCGGCGGAGAGCAGTACTTC
>once|TRBV11-2|TRBJ2-7|TRBD1
CASSPLGTDYEQYF
TGTGCCAGCAGCCCTTTAGGGACAGACTACGAGCAGTACTTC
>.|TRBV9|TRBJ2-7|TRBD1
CASSVDRGEQYF
TGTGCCAGCAGCGTAGACAGGGGCGAGCAGTACTTC
>.|TRBV2|TRBJ1-2|.
CASSRTLLNYGYTF
TGTGCCAGCTCACGAACCCTACTTAACTATGGCTACACCTTC
>.|TRBV19|TRBJ1-2|.
CATGRQSLGYGYTF
TGTGCCACCGGGAGACAGTCCCTGGGCTATGGCTACACCTTC
>.|TRBV10-3|TRBJ2-5|.
CAISDLGQPQETQYF
TGTGCCATCAGTGACCTAGGACAACCCCAAGAGACCCAGTACTTC
>.|TRBV30|TRBJ1-5|TRBD1
CAWSVDRVNQPQHF
TGTGCCTGGAGTGTTGACAGGGTCAATCAGCCCCAGCATTTT
>.|TRBV7-2|TRBJ1-1|.
CASSLMVGGTEAFF
TGTGCCAGCAGCTTAATGGTGGGGGGCACTGAAGCTTTCTTT
>.|TRBV10-2|TRBJ2-3|TRBD2
CASRTDGLAGNTDTQYF
TGCGCTAGCAGAACCGATGGACTAGCGGGGAACACAGATACGCAGTATTTT
>.|TRBV27|TRBJ1-2|TRBD1
CASSPWDRGYGYTF
TGTGCCAGCAGTCCCTGGGACAGGGGGTATGGCTACACCTTC
>.|TRBV24-1|TRBJ2-1|TRBD1
CATSDFRDRVGNEQFF
TGTGCCACCAGTGATTTTAGGGACAGGGTAGGTAATGAGCAGTTCTTC
>.|TRBV20-1|TRBJ1-3|TRBD1
CSASDRVRGNTIYF
TGCAGTGCTAGTGACAGGGTACGAGGAAACACCATATATTTT
>.|TRBV5-1|TRBJ1-1|TRBD1
CASSPGQGGTEAFF
TGCGCCAGCAGCCCCGGACAGGGAGGCACTGAAGCTTTCTTT
>few|TRBV28|TRBJ2-3|.
CASSPVNGDTQYF
TGTGCCAGCAGTCCCGTGAACGGAGATACGCAGTATTTT
>.|TRBV27|TRBJ2-5|TRBD2
CASSPLRLREQETQYF
TGTGCCAGCAGTCCCCTTAGGTTGCGGGAGCAAGAGACCCAGTACTTC
>.|TRBV5-1|TRBJ2-3|TRBD2
CASSLGLAGTDTQYF
TGCGCCAGCAGCTTGGGACTAGCAGGCACAGATACGCAGTATTTT
>.|TRBV6-5|TRBJ1-2|.
CASSYSGQSYGYTF
TGTGCCAGCAGTTACTCTGGACAGTCTTATGGCTACACCTTC
>.|TRBV2|TRBJ1-5|.
CASKEGRDPQHF
TGTGCCAGCAAAGAGGGAAGAGATCCCCAGCATTTT
>.|TRBV6-2/TRBV6-3|TRBJ1-5|TRBD1
CASSYLTPGQRNQPQHF
TGTGCCAGCAGTTACTTAACCCCGGGACAGCGCAATCAGCCCCAGCATTTT
>.|TRBV3-1/TRBV3-2|TRBJ1-5|.
CASSDRSNQPQHF
TGTGCCAGCAGTGACAGATCCAATCAGCCCCAGCATTTT
>.|TRBV15|TRBJ2-2|.
CATSREGLSNTGELFF
TGTGCCACCAGCAGAGAGGGACTCTCTAACACCGGGGAGCTGTTTTTT
>.|TRBV28|TRBJ2-7|TRBD2
CASSGPSGPTYEQYF
TGTGCCAGCAGTGGGCCTAGCGGCCCCACGTACGAGCAGTACTTC
>.|TRBV19|TRBJ2-2|TRBD1
CASLEQGAPNTGELFF
TGTGCCAGCTTAGAACAGGGGGCCCCGAACACCGGGGAGCTGTTTTTT
>.|TRBV9|TRBJ2-2|.
CASSDQGYTGELFF
TGTGCCAGCAGCGACCAGGGCTATACCGGGGAGCTGTTTTTT
>.|TRBV9|TRBJ2-3|TRBD1
CASSPGGRGYSTDTQYF
TGTGCCAGCAGCCCCGGCGGCAGGGGGTATAGCACAGATACGCAGTATTTT
>.|TRBV5-4|TRBJ1-4|.
CASSRQGQAQLFF
TGTGCCAGCAGTCGGCAGGGGCAGGCGCAACTGTTTTTT